This TCR beta chain was sequenced during a study of T cell repertoires in cytomegalovirus infection. Whole-study findings and limits: CMV-specific HLA-C-restricted TCR beta clonotypes dominated the ex vivo response.

TCRdb reanalysed the reads using MiXCR and keeps one entry per CDR3 protein. This sample has about 470,000 distinct CDR3 sequences; 40% to 50% occur once, and the top ten carry 43%. Trimming removed 6 bases from V and 5 bases from J; junction bases left unmatched: 10. Germline CDR1 and CDR2: SNHLY and FYNNEI. The CDR3 loop spans 15 amino acids. This clonotype came up a few times. Its antigen is currently unknown. The chain employs TRBV2 and TRBJ2-7; 10 bases match TRBD1. The receptor's source is a human donor in good health (CMV status not recorded). Some clones in this sample may be carry-over from other donors' samples. The source material was cultured PBMCs, sampled from culture after CMV antigen stimulation. CDR3 nucleotide sequence: TGTGCCAGCAGCGACAGACAGGGGGCCTTCCACGAGCAGTACTTC. Translation: CASSDRQGAFHEQYF. Based on the CDR3 plus reference TRBV2 and TRBJ2-7, the full variable domain is EPEVTQTPSHQVTQMGQEVILRCVPISNHLYFYWYRQILGQKVEFLVSFYNNEISEKSEIFDDQFSVERPDGSNFTLKIRSTKLEDSAMYFCASSDRQGAFHEQYFGPGTRLTVT.